This TCR beta chain is from a study of blood T cells in healthy people across ages. Notes on the study in general: When one million T cells were used, diversity estimates were thought to be underestimates. More naive CD4+ cells and higher diversity were found in long-lived than in aged donors.

This clonotype turned up a few times. Its antigen is as yet unknown. Germline V gene data show CDR1 as SNHLY and CDR2 as FYNNEI. The CDR3 totals 15 residues. For the second PCR, which ran for roughly 6 to 12 cycles, a sample-barcoded 5' primer and a J-beta primer mix were used. Template switching added a 12-random-nucleotide identifier to every cDNA molecule. TCRdb redid the calling of the 5' RACE reads with MiXCR, one entry per CDR3 protein. Among roughly 1.9 million distinct CDR3 sequences, more than 35% were seen once, and the ten largest hold around 23%. In each sample, at least 6.5 million PBMCs were isolated.

The chain is built from TRBV2 and TRBJ2-4; tentatively, D is TRBD2 (6 bases). The end of the DNA is better explained by TRBJ2-7, so the J call may be wrong. The sequenced sample consisted of blood. The TCR sequence derives from a human donor in good health. DNA of the CDR3: TGTGCCAGCAGTGAAACCGGGACTCGCACCTACGAGCAGTACTTC. Translating gives CASSETGTRTYEQYF.